The sample holds one count of the clone carrying this TCR beta chain. The antigen is unknown. The data were obtained in a study of T cell responses to AZD1222 COVID-19 vaccine. Sequencing used immunoSEQ multiplex PCR; TCRdb keeps in-frame clones, though not all of them. The data show approximately 94,000 clones, with roughly nine tenths seen just once and about 1.7% held by the top ten. Study outcomes and limitations: White British ancestry dominated among donors, who included more females, and clonal diversity was possibly underestimated.

CDR1 and CDR2 (germline): SEHNR, FQNEAQ (reference sequence). The CDR3 extends over 13 amino acids. Deletions cut 1 base from V and 4 bases from J, with 5 bases between. This TCR derives from an adult in good health. The specimen was peripheral blood, collected on day 0 of AZD1222 vaccination. This rearrangement joins TRBV7-9 to TRBJ1-3, with unresolved D. In DNA form, the CDR3 reads TGTGCCAGCAGCTTAGTCAGGGGAAACACCATATATTTT. Translation: CASSLVRGNTIYF. Drawing the rest from reference TRBV7-9 and TRBJ1-3, the complete variable domain is DTGVSQNPRHKITKRGQNVTFRCDPISEHNRLYWYRQTLGQGPEFLTYFQNEAQLEKSRLLSDRFSAERPKGSFSTLEIQRTEQGDSAMYLCASSLVRGNTIYFGEGSWLTVV.